The TCR beta chain under discussion was sequenced for a study of CD8 T cells in Susac syndrome. V lost 3 bases, J lost 2 bases, and 11 bases lay in between. The CDR3 extends over 14 amino acids. Study outcomes and limitations: Individuals included in the TCR sequencing and HLA analysis were acknowledged by the study to be relatively few in number. CD8+ clones in Susac expanded most in TEMRA cells and active patients.

About this clonotype: The target antigen is unknown.

The authors reverse transcribed roughly 0.45 to 1 ug RNA with random hexamers. Amplification of TCR beta CDR3 spanned 54 Vbeta and 13 Jbeta via immunoSEQ multiplex PCR. TCRdb re-analysed the immunoSEQ multiplex PCR reads in MiXCR, keeping a single row per CDR3 protein. The profile covers over 80,000 distinct CDR3 sequences, with 90% to 95% appearing a single time and approximately 0.9% taken by the ten largest. Specimen: CD8+ T cells from PBMCs. This rearrangement joins TRBV12-3 or TRBV12-4 to TRBJ2-7; no clear D. This clonotype was obtained from a human donor with Susac syndrome. The CDR3 DNA follows: TGTGCCAGCAGTTTCCTAGACATCACCTACGAGCAGTACTTC. Translated, it gives CASSFLDITYEQYF.